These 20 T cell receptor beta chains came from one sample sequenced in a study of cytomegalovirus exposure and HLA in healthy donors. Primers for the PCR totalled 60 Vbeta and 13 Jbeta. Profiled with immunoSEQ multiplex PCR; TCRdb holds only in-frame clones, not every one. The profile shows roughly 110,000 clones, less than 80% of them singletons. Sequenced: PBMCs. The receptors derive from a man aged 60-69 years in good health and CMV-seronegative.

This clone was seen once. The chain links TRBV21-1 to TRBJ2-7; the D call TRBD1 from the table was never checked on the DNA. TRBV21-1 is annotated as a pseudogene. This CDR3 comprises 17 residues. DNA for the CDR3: TGTGCCAGCAGCCCTGACACTGCCCTCCTCGCCTCCTACGAGCAGTACGTC. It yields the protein CASSPDTALLASYEQYV.

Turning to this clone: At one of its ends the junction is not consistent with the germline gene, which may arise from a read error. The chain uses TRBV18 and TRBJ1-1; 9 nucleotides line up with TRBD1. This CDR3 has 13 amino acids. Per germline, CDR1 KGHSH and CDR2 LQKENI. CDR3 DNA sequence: TGTGCCAGCTCCCGACAGGGGGGGAATGAAGCTCTCTTT. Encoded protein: CASSRQGGNEALF.

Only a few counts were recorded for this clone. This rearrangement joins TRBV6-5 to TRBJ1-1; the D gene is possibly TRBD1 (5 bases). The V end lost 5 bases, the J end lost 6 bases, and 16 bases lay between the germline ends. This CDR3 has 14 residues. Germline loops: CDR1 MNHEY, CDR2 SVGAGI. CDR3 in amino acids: CASSTGPDSSEAFF. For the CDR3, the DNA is TGTGCCAGCAGTACGGGCCCCGACAGCTCTGAAGCTTTCTTT.

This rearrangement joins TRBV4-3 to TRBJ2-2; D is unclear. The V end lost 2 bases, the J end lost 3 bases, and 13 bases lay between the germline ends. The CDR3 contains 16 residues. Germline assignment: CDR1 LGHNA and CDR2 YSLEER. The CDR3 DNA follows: TGCGCCAGCAGCCAAAACTCCGGGTTTTACACCGGGGAGCTGTTTTTT. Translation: CASSQNSGFYTGELFF.

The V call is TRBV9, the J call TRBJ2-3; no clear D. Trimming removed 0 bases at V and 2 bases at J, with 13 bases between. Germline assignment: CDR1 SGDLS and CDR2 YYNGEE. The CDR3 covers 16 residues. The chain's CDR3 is CASSVAPQAATDTQYF. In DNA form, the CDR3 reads TGTGCCAGCAGCGTAGCCCCCCAGGCAGCCACAGATACGCAGTATTTT.

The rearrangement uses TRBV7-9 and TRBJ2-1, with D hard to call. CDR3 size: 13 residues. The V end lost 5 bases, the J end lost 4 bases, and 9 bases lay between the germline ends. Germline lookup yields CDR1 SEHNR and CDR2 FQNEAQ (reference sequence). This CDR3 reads CASSPPLYNEQFF. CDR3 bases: TGTGCCAGCAGCCCGCCACTATACAATGAGCAGTTCTTC.

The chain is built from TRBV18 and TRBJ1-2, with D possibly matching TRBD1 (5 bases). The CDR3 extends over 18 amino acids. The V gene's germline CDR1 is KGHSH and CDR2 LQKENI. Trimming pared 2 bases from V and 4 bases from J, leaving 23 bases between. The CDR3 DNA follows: TGTGCCAGCTCACCAGGGGCAGTTTCGCGGGGCCGGGGCTATGGCTACACCTTC. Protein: CASSPGAVSRGRGYGYTF.

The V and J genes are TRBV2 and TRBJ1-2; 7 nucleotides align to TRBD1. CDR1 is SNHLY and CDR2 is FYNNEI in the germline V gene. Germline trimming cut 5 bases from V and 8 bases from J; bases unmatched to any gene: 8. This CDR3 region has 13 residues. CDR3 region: CASSFDRAVGYTF. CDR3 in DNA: TGTGCCAGCAGTTTCGACAGGGCGGTAGGCTACACCTTC.

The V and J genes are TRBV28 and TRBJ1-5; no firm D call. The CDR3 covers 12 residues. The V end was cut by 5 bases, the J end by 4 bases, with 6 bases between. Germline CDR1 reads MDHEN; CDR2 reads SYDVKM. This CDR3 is CASSPVNQPQHF. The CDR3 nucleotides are TGTGCCAGCAGTCCCGTAAATCAGCCCCAGCATTTT.

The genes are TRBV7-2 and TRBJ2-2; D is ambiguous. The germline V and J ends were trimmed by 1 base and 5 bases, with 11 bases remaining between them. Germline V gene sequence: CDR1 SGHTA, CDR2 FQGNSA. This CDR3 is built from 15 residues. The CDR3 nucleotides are TGTGCCAGCAGCTTAGACTTGCTCGATACCGGGGAGCTGTTTTTT. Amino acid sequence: CASSLDLLDTGELFF. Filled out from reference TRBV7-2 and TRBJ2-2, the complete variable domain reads GAGVSQSPSNKVTEKGKDVELRCDPISGHTALYWYRQSLGQGLEFLIYFQGNSAPDKSGLPSDRFSAERTGGSVSTLTIQRTQQEDSAVYLCASSLDLLDTGELFFGEGSRLTVL.

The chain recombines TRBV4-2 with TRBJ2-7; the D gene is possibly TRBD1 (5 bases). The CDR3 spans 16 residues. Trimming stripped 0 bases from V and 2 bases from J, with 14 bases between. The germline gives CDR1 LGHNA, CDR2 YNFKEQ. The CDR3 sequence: CASSQESQGRTYEQYF. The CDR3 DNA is TGTGCCAGCAGCCAAGAAAGTCAGGGAAGGACCTACGAGCAGTACTTC.

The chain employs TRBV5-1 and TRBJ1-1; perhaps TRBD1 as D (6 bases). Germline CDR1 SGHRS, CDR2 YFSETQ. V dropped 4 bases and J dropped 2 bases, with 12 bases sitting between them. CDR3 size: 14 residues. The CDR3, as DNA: TGCGCCAGCAGCAAACAGGGTTCTAACACTGAAGCTTTCTTT. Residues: CASSKQGSNTEAFF.

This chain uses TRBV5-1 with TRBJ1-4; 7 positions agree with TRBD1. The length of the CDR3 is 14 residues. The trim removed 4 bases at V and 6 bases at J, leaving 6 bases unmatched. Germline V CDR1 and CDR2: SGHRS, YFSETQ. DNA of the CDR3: TGCGCCAGCAGCCCGGGACAGACCGATGAAAAACTGTTTTTT. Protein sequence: CASSPGQTDEKLFF.

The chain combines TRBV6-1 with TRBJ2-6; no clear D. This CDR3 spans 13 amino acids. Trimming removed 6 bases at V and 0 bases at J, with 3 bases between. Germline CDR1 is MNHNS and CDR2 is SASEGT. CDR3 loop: CASSSSGANVLTF. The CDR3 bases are TGTGCCAGCAGCAGCTCTGGGGCCAACGTCCTGACTTTC.

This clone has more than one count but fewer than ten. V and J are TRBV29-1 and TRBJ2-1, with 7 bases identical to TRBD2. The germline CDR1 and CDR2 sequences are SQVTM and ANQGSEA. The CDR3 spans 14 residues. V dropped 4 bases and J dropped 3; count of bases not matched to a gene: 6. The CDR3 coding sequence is TGCAGCGTTGGGGGGGGTTTGGGCTACAATGAGCAGTTCTTC. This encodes CSVGGGLGYNEQFF.

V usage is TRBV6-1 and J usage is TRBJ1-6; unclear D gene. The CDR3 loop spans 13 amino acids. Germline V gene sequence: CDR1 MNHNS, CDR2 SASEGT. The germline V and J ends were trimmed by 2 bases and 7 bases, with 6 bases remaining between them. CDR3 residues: CASSEQANSPLHF. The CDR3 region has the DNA TGTGCCAGCAGTGAACAGGCGAATTCACCCCTCCACTTT.

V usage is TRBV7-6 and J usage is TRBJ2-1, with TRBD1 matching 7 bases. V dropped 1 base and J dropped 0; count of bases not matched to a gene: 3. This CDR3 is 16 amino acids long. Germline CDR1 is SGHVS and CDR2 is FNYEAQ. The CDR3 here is CASSLVAGGSYNEQFF. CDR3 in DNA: TGTGCCAGCAGCTTAGTCGCAGGGGGCTCCTACAATGAGCAGTTCTTC.

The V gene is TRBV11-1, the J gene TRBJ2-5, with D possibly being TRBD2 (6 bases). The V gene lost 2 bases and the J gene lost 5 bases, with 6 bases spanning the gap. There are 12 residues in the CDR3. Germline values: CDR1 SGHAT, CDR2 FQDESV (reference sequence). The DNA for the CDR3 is TGTGCCAGCAGCTTACGGGGGGAGACCCAGTACTTC. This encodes CASSLRGETQYF.

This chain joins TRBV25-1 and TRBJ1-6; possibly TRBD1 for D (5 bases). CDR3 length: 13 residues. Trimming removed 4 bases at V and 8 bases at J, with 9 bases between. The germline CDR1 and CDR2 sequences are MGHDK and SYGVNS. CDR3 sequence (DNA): TGTGCCAGCAGTGTGGTCAGGGATTCACCCCTCCACTTT. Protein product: CASSVVRDSPLHF.

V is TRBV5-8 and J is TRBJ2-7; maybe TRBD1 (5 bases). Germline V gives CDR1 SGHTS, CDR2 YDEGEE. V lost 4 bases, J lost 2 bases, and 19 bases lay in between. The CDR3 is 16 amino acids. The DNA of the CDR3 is TGTGCCAGCAGCCCTCAAAGGGGCAGGTCTCCCTACGAGCAGTACTTC. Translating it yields CASSPQRGRSPYEQYF.